Listed below are T cell receptor beta chains from one sample, sequenced in a study of CD8+CD57+ T cells in acquired aplastic anemia. A single record per CDR3 protein comes from TCRdb applying MiXCR to the reads. The sample holds 150,000 to 200,000 distinct CDR3 sequences, roughly 48% seen once. Sequencing was done on a sample of sorted CD4+, CD8+, or CD8+CD57+ T cells (not recorded which) from PBMCs. Receptors were obtained from a human donor in good health. CDR3s include the opening cysteine and the closing phenylalanine or tryptophan. D genes are given only for firm matches. Clone size is shown for a subset of rows, as once, few, many or a class of expanded clone.

clone_size j_call v_call d_call cdr3_aa cdr3_nt
many TRBJ1-1 TRBV20-1 TRBD1 CSVRQGPYTEAFF TGCAGTGTCCGACAGGGTCCGTACACTGAAGCTTTCTTT
NA TRBJ1-6 TRBV2 TRBD1 CASRAGTGYAPLHF TGTGCCAGCAGGGCCGGGACAGGATACGCACCCCTCCACTTT
NA TRBJ2-3 TRBV24-1 NA CATSTRAVDTQYF TGTGCCACCAGCACTAGAGCAGTAGATACGCAGTATTTT
many TRBJ2-1 TRBV5-8 NA CASSLTSTFEQFF TGTGCCAGCAGCTTGACTAGCACTTTTGAGCAGTTCTTC
NA TRBJ2-2 TRBV24-1 NA CATSSTGIGELFF TGTGCCACCAGTAGTACAGGGATCGGGGAGCTGTTTTTT
once TRBJ2-5 TRBV7-9 NA CASSVGDGDWETQYF TGTGCCAGCAGCGTCGGGGACGGCGACTGGGAGACCCAGTACTTC
many TRBJ2-7 TRBV24-1 NA CATSPRGSGSEQYF TGTGCCACCAGTCCCAGGGGAAGTGGGAGCGAGCAGTACTTC
many TRBJ1-1 TRBV6-6 NA CASSYSPGSTEAFF TGTGCCAGCAGTTACTCGCCAGGGTCCACTGAAGCTTTCTTT
many TRBJ1-5 TRBV10-3 NA CAIVPGPNQPQHF TGTGCCATCGTCCCGGGGCCCAATCAGCCCCAGCATTTT
many TRBJ2-7 TRBV19 TRBD2 CASSIVGLAGGEQYF TGTGCCAGTAGTATTGTCGGACTAGCGGGAGGCGAGCAGTACTTC
many TRBJ2-1 TRBV4-2 TRBD2 CASSQGWTSGSYNEQFF TGTGCCAGCAGCCAGGGGTGGACTAGCGGGTCCTACAATGAGCAGTTCTTC
many TRBJ2-2 TRBV20-1 TRBD2 CSASPGAGGGTGELFF TGCAGTGCTAGTCCTGGGGCGGGAGGGGGGACCGGGGAGCTGTTTTTT
NA TRBJ1-5 TRBV30 NA CAWNVEQDQPQHF TGTGCCTGGAATGTAGAGCAGGATCAGCCCCAGCATTTT
many TRBJ1-1 TRBV7-2 NA CASSRGQNTEAFF TGTGCCAGCAGCCGAGGACAGAACACTGAAGCTTTCTTT
many TRBJ2-7 TRBV7-8 NA CASSRALGYEQYF TGTGCCAGCAGTCGGGCCCTCGGCTACGAGCAGTACTTC
NA TRBJ2-3 TRBV20-1 TRBD2 CRALAGGTDTQYF TGCAGAGCACTAGCGGGGGGCACAGATACGCAGTATTTT
many TRBJ2-7 TRBV7-9 NA CASSLTTRNYEQYF TGTGCCAGCAGCTTAACAACCCGGAACTACGAGCAGTACTTC
NA TRBJ1-4 TRBV25-1 NA CASSARGSNEKLVF TGTGCCAGCTCTGCCCGGGGTTCTAATGAAAAACTGGTTTTT
many TRBJ2-5 TRBV25-1 TRBD2 CASSKSSGGLWAQYF TGTGCCAGCAGTAAATCTAGCGGGGGTCTCTGGGCCCAGTACTTC
many TRBJ1-2 TRBV5-4 TRBD1 CASSGDSNYGYTF TGTGCCAGCAGCGGGGACAGCAACTATGGCTACACCTTC
NA TRBJ1-2 TRBV24-1 NA CATSDTNGASGYGYTF TGTGCCACCAGTGACACGAACGGGGCGTCAGGCTATGGCTACACCTTC
few TRBJ2-7 TRBV10-3 NA CAIEPGDENEQYF TGTGCCATCGAACCCGGGGATGAAAACGAGCAGTACTTC
many TRBJ2-5 TRBV6-1 NA CASTPTTDWGETQYF TGTGCCAGCACCCCGACTACCGACTGGGGAGAGACCCAGTACTTC
many TRBJ2-7 TRBV6-1 NA CASVAVSYEQYF TGTGCCAGCGTCGCAGTCTCCTACGAGCAGTACTTC
many TRBJ2-3 TRBV6-1 NA CASSRFTADTQYF TGTGCCAGCAGCCGATTTACAGCGGATACGCAGTATTTT
NA TRBJ1-1 TRBV7-3 NA CASSTKMSSEAFF TGTGCCAGCAGCACCAAAATGAGCTCTGAAGCTTTCTTT
many TRBJ1-5 TRBV5-8 TRBD1 CASSLEGQNNQPQHF TGTGCCAGCAGCTTGGAGGGACAGAACAATCAGCCCCAGCATTTT
NA TRBJ2-7 TRBV7-9 NA CASTPVGGTYEQYF TGTGCCAGCACCCCGGTAGGAGGGACCTACGAGCAGTACTTC
NA TRBJ1-4 TRBV6-1 NA CASTLTRTGEKLFF TGTGCCAGCACTCTTACGCGCACAGGGGAAAAACTGTTTTTT
NA TRBJ2-7 TRBV20-1 TRBD1 CSASVTGEANYEQYF TGCAGTGCTAGTGTAACAGGGGAAGCTAATTACGAGCAGTACTTC
many TRBJ2-7 TRBV5-1 TRBD2 CASSTLSSGSGEQYF TGCGCCAGCAGCACCCTGTCTAGCGGGAGTGGCGAGCAGTACTTC
many TRBJ1-4 TRBV2 TRBD1 CASSLQGAGEKLFF TGTGCCAGCAGTTTACAGGGGGCTGGAGAAAAACTGTTTTTT
few TRBJ1-6 TRBV18 TRBD1 CASHRDREYSPLHF TGTGCCAGCCACCGGGACAGGGAATATTCACCCCTCCACTTT
NA TRBJ2-7 TRBV15 NA CATSREQGTEYEQYF TGTGCCACCAGCAGAGAGCAGGGGACCGAATACGAGCAGTACTTC
many TRBJ2-7 TRBV12-3/TRBV12-4 TRBD1 CASSVTRQGEQYF TGTGCCAGCAGTGTGACCCGACAGGGCGAGCAGTACTTC
NA TRBJ1-5 TRBV7-2 NA CASSPRVSQPQHF TGTGCCAGCAGCCCCAGGGTGAGCCAGCCCCAGCATTTT
many TRBJ2-6 TRBV29-1 NA CSVGRSGQSSGANVLTF TGCAGCGTTGGGCGCAGCGGGCAGAGCTCTGGGGCCAACGTCCTGACTTTC
NA TRBJ1-1 TRBV10-3 NA CAISVIQASGAFF TGTGCCATCAGTGTAATCCAAGCGTCTGGAGCTTTCTTT
NA TRBJ2-5 TRBV3-1 TRBD1 CASSHPDRGGETQYF TGTGCCAGCAGCCACCCGGACAGGGGAGGGGAGACCCAGTACTTC
NA TRBJ2-6 TRBV7-2 NA CASNKPGQMWGANVLTF TGTGCCAGCAACAAACCGGGACAAATGTGGGGGGCCAACGTCCTGACTTTC
NA TRBJ1-1 TRBV2 NA CASSDWGTAIEAFF TGTGCCAGCAGTGACTGGGGGACCGCCATTGAAGCTTTCTTT
few TRBJ2-7 TRBV24-1 TRBD1 CATSDGWVSGQSYEQYF TGTGCCACCAGTGATGGTTGGGTTTCGGGACAGAGCTACGAGCAGTACTTC
NA TRBJ2-7 TRBV5-6 NA CASSLEAASYEQYF TGTGCCAGCAGCTTGGAGGCGGCAAGCTACGAGCAGTACTTC
NA TRBJ2-3 TRBV15 NA CATSVSGASTDTQYF TGTGCCACCAGTGTTAGCGGTGCTAGCACAGATACGCAGTATTTT
NA TRBJ2-3 TRBV24-1 NA CATSDLLGLTTYF TGTGCCACCAGTGATTTGCTTGGACTTACCACGTATTTT